This T cell receptor beta chain was identified during a study of blood T cell repertoires in COVID-19 (dated by TCRdb to about 2020). Turning to the overall study: The collaborator samples originated in the United States, Italy and Spain and spanned the acute and convalescent phases of COVID-19. HLA class I and class II types, where available, came from metadata supplied by the sample provider rather than from assay-based typing. Samples came from the ongoing ImmuneRACE study (first 160 participants) plus 1,254 subjects from 6 global collaborators. The prospective study material was composed of cDNA or gDNA derived from T cells, B-cell-depleted T cells, or PBMCs. The repertoires were released in a freely available public database intended as a resource for research on the immune response to SARS-CoV-2. Nearly every sample came with metadata listing a de-identified subject ID, COVID-19 status, age in years and sex. Subjects who had been exposed to COVID-19, were actively infected with it, or had recovered from it provided the deeply sampled blood TCRbeta repertoires that made up the dataset.

The immunoSEQ Assay, a bias-controlled multiplex PCR, was used to amplify TCRbeta CDR3 regions from genomic DNA. The authors' pipeline ran thus. The number of nucleated cells in each sample was estimated from the amplification of reference gene primers within the assay. Sequence reads were collapsed and filtered to measure the absolute abundance of every unique TCRbeta CDR3 rearrangement. For each sample, productive Simpson clonality was calculated as the square root of Simpson's diversity index across productive rearrangements. The table was pulled from immuneACCESS by TCRdb, which kept in-frame rearrangements only. Such tables lose some clones; where checked, under half of the loss comes from unresolved V genes, and the rest has no known cause. V and J calls and clone size are those listed in that table; D and trimming were worked out from the DNA. The sample table lists about 110,000 clones, about 90% of them with a count of one. The ten largest clones capture roughly 2.5% of the sample.

Notes on this clone: There is no known antigen for this receptor. Base qualities are not provided; no much larger clone lies one nucleotide away.

The collaborating institutions used their own protocols to collect whole blood in K2EDTA tubes. For TCRbeta analysis, collaborator samples were shipped as frozen whole blood, as isolated PBMCs, or as DNA extracted from either sample type. The investigation overall reported the following: The amount of clinical and demographic metadata varied by source and participant and was provided uncurated.

As encoded in the germline V gene (reference sequence), CDR1 is MNHNY while CDR2 is SVGAGI. The CDR3 covers 13 residues, taking in both the cysteine and the phenylalanine. The sequence is cut down to CDR3 DNA, 39 bases in frame from base 1. For this chain, trimming is 7 bases at the V end and 5 bases at the J end, and the number of junction bases without a gene match is 6. The chain joins TRBV6-6 to TRBJ2-3, with TRBD2 matching 7 junction bases. Sequenced: peripheral blood. The sequence was collected from a human donor in a cohort sampled during active COVID-19. The CDR3 sequence is CASTYRGEDTQYF. Here is the DNA: TGTGCCAGCACCTACCGGGGGGAAGATACGCAGTATTTT.